This T cell receptor (beta chain) derives from a study of shared clonotypes between healthy human individuals. Study background: The study used three CD4 naive, three CD4 memory, two CD8 naive and one CD8 memory plate per donor. General observations from the study: Generally, estimated richness proved larger in naive subsets than it did in memory subsets. Genetic and exposure-history diversity was limited by the few donors.

As regards this clone: Its antigen remains unidentified.

Here immunoSEQ multiplex PCR was the method, and the copy in TCRdb shows in-frame clones only, minus some. The data contain around 600,000 clones, roughly 98% of them singletons. This CDR3 has 13 residues. CDR1 and CDR2 from the germline V gene are SNHLY and FYNNEI. Trimming left V 7 bases short and J 2 bases short, with 11 bases between. The naive CD8 population came from CD45RO-negative cells selected for CCR7, without terminally differentiated effector memory CD45RA+ cells. Caucasian adults living in Nashville, Tennessee, provided all samples. The specimen sequenced was naive CD8+ T cells sorted from blood. The chain couples TRBV2 to TRBJ1-2; weak D call: TRBD1 (6 bases). The source is a young man in good health. DNA of the CDR3: TGTGCCAGCAACTCCGGACAGAACTATGGCTACACCTTC. Amino acid sequence: CASNSGQNYGYTF.